The present TCR beta chain was sequenced within a study of multiple sclerosis patients with progressive multifocal leukoencephalopathy. Study-wide findings and caveats: Before and during natalizumab, the clones expanded at PML already existed.

The trim removed 4 bases at V and 9 bases at J, leaving 7 bases unmatched. The CDR3 spans 14 residues. The germline CDR1 and CDR2 sequences are LNHDA and SQIVND (reference sequence). The survey-level immunoSEQ assay was used. The assay was immunoSEQ multiplex PCR, and TCRdb's table has in-frame clones only and misses some. The table includes more than 30,000 clones, 87% detected once. As to this clone: Antigen unknown.

Time point described: time of PML onset. After about 15 to 60 months on natalizumab, the natalizumab-treated patients developed PML. The TCR originated in a woman aged 35 to 49 with progressive multifocal leukoencephalopathy. The chain employs TRBV19 and TRBJ2-1; 9 nucleotides align to TRBD2. Sequencing used PBMCs, obtained from a patient treated with natalizumab. The CDR3 DNA reads TGTGCCAGTAGTACCACGGGCGGGAGGGGTGAGCAGTTCTTC. Its protein product is CASSTTGGRGEQFF.